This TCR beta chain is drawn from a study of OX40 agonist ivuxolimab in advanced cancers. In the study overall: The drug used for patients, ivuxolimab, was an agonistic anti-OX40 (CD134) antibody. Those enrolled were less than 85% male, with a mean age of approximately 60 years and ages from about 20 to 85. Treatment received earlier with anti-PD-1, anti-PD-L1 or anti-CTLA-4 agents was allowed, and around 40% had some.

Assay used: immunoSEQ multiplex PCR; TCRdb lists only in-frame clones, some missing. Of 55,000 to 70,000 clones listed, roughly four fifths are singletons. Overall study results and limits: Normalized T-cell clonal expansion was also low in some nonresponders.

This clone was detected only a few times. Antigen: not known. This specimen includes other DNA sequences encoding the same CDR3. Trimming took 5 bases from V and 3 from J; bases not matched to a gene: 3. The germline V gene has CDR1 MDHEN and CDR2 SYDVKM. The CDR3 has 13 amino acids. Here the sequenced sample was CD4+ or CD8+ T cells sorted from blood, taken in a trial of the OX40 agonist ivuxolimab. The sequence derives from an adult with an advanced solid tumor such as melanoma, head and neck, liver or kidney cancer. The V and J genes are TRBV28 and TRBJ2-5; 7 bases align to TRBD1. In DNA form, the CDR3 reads TGTGCCAGCAGTCCTGGACAGGAAGAGACCCAGTACTTC. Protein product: CASSPGQEETQYF.